These 8 T cell receptor beta chains originate from one sample sequenced in a study of T cell repertoires in cytomegalovirus infection. TCRdb itself ran the reads through MiXCR, one entry per CDR3 protein. The sample lists some 240,000 distinct CDR3 sequences, about 15% seen once, with around half in the top ten. The sequenced sample consisted of CD8+ T cells from PBMCs. The receptors were gathered from a human donor in good health (CMV status not recorded). Some clones in this sample may be carry-over from other donors' samples.

This chain links TRBV20-1 with TRBJ1-5; tentatively, D is TRBD1 (5 bases). V was trimmed by 0 bases and J by 6 bases, leaving 18 bases between them. The CDR3 runs to 16 residues. Looked up from germline, CDR1 is DFQATT and CDR2 is SNEGSKA (reference sequence). CDR3: CSARDTRKGWGQPQHF. The DNA for the CDR3 is TGCAGTGCTAGAGATACTAGGAAGGGGTGGGGTCAGCCCCAGCATTTT.

This clonotype was counted only a few times. The chain combines TRBV7-9 with TRBJ2-1, with 8 bases identical to TRBD2. The trim removed 0 bases at V and 4 bases at J, leaving 5 bases unmatched. This CDR3 has 16 amino acids. Germline V gene sequence: CDR1 SEHNR, CDR2 FQNEAQ (reference sequence). The CDR3 nucleotides are TGTGCCAGCAGCTTAGCCGGGACTAGGCCTTACAATGAGCAGTTCTTC. Translated: CASSLAGTRPYNEQFF.

The chain combines TRBV28 with TRBJ2-7; 9 bases fit TRBD2. In germline, CDR1 is MDHEN, CDR2 SYDVKM. V gave up 3 bases and J gave up 2 bases; unmatched junction bases: 5. The CDR3 length is 15 residues. The CDR3 sequence: CASSLVLAGTYEQYF. The DNA of the CDR3 is TGTGCCAGCAGTTTGGTCCTAGCGGGGACCTACGAGCAGTACTTC.

This clonotype was seen at least ten times. The chain employs TRBV10-3 and TRBJ2-7, with TRBD2 identical over 8 bases. Germline CDR1 and CDR2: ENHRY and SYGVKD. The CDR3 contains 16 residues. V trimming: 6 bases; J trimming: 1 base; junction bases outside the gene matches: 11. CDR3 DNA sequence: TGTGCCATCAGGCACACTAGCGGCCCACGGTCCTACGAGCAGTACTTC. As protein: CAIRHTSGPRSYEQYF.

This clonotype was counted only a few times. This rearrangement joins TRBV7-8 to TRBJ2-7; either TRBD1 or TRBD2 may fit D (5 bases each). The CDR3 is 14 amino acids. Per the germline V gene, CDR1 is SGHVS and CDR2 is FQNEAQ. Between the trimmed V and J ends, which lost 1 base and 4 bases, there was a span of 11 bases. The CDR3 DNA follows: TGTGCCAGCAGCTTAGAGGGGAGAGGGTACGAGCAGTACTTC. It codes for CASSLEGRGYEQYF.

This chain uses TRBV5-6 with TRBJ2-1; D is possibly TRBD1 (7 bases). V was cut by 3 bases and J by 3 bases, with 16 bases left in between. This CDR3 is 16 amino acids long. Germline V gene data show CDR1 as SGHDT and CDR2 as YYEEEE. CDR3 bases: TGTGCCAGCAGCTACACAGGGGACTCGCTCTACAATGAGCAGTTCTTC. It translates to CASSYTGDSLYNEQFF. Full variable domain (rest looked up from reference TRBV5-6 and TRBJ2-1): DAGVTQSPTHLIKTRGQQVTLRCSPKSGHDTVSWYQQALGQGPQFIFQYYEEEERQRGNFPDRFSGHQFPNYSSELNVNALLLGDSALYLCASSYTGDSLYNEQFFGPGTRLTVL.

The J gene is TRBJ2-7, the V gene TRBV5-1; 7 bases agree with TRBD1. V shed 1 base, J shed 3 bases, and the junction held 4 bases outside the gene matches. The CDR3 contains 14 residues. Germline CDR1 and CDR2: SGHRS and YFSETQ. CDR3: CASSLRGQYYEQYF. CDR3 in DNA: TGCGCCAGCAGCTTGAGGGGACAGTACTACGAGCAGTACTTC.

The chain uses TRBV10-3 and TRBJ2-7, with a weak D call TRBD1 (5 bases). Germline loops: CDR1 ENHRY, CDR2 SYGVKD. This CDR3 contains 13 residues. Trimming cost V 10 bases and J 0 bases, with 13 bases left between them. The DNA of the CDR3 is TGTGCCACTAAGCCGGACACCTCCTACGAGCAGTACTTC. Translating gives CATKPDTSYEQYF.